The clone carrying this T cell receptor (beta chain) was recorded a few times. Its antigen is not identified. The record originates from a study of post-analysis software for immune sequencing data. Regarding the study as a whole: Co-batched samples clustered tightly together by F measure. Elevated frequency relative to controls characterized several TRBV segments in patients, TRBV5-6, TRBV5-1 and TRBV20-1 among them. Versus controls, multiple sclerosis patients showed significantly lower diversity (normalized Chao1).

The CDR3 is made up of 15 amino acids. Germline lookup yields CDR1 MNHEY and CDR2 SVGEGT. Between the trimmed V and J ends, which lost 4 bases and 2 bases, there was a span of 14 bases. Researchers reported that TCR beta cDNA libraries carried unique molecular identifiers. TCRdb called the PCR reads again in MiXCR, with one record for every CDR3 protein. Altogether about 820,000 distinct CDR3 sequences are present, 53% being singletons, with the ten largest covering under 6%. This chain joins TRBV6-2 or TRBV6-3 and TRBJ2-5; D not certain. The source of this sequence is a girl aged 5 to 17 with multiple sclerosis. The sequenced sample consisted of blood. CDR3 residues: CASSSHIVTQETQYF. In nucleotides, the CDR3 is TGTGCCAGCAGTTCCCACATTGTTACTCAAGAGACCCAGTACTTC.